One and the same sample provided the 4 T cell receptor beta chains below, sequenced in a study of shared clonotypes between healthy human individuals. TCRdb's table, derived via immunoSEQ multiplex PCR, lists solely in-frame clones and lacks some. The sample has roughly 2 million clones, around 95% seen once. Sequencing was carried out using naive CD4+ T cells sorted from blood. Regarding subset: CD45RA+ positively selected. The receptors were gathered from a man between 18 and 35 years old in good health.

The CDR3 is CASSRDRGLSSGYTF. CDR3 sequence (DNA): TGTGCCAGCAGCCGGGACAGGGGGCTTTCGAGTGGCTACACCTTC. The V call is TRBV7-2, the J call TRBJ1-2; 12 bases map to TRBD1. The CDR3 covers 15 residues. After removal of 5 bases from V and 7 bases from J, the junction contained 8 bases not matched to a gene. CDR1 and CDR2 (germline): SGHTA, FQGNSA. Filled out from reference TRBV7-2 and TRBJ1-2, the complete variable domain reads GAGVSQSPSNKVTEKGKDVELRCDPISGHTALYWYRQSLGQGLEFLIYFQGNSAPDKSGLPSDRFSAERTGGSVSTLTIQRTQQEDSAVYLCASSRDRGLSSGYTFGSGTRLTVV.

V and J are TRBV6-1 and TRBJ2-7; D not resolved. The CDR3 extends over 16 amino acids. The germline V gene encodes CDR1 MNHNS and CDR2 SASEGT. V lost 4 bases to trimming and J lost 0 bases, with 16 bases between them. The CDR3 spells CASSALRVKSSYEQYF. As DNA, the CDR3 is TGTGCCAGCAGTGCCTTAAGGGTCAAGAGCTCCTACGAGCAGTACTTC.

The rearrangement links TRBV10-3 to TRBJ2-3, with 10 bases fitting TRBD2. The germline gives CDR1 ENHRY, CDR2 SYGVKD. The CDR3 has 16 residues. The ends lost 0 bases at V and 1 base at J; junction bases unmatched: 1. The CDR3, as DNA: TGTGCCATCAGTGAGTCCGGGACTAGCGGCACAGATACGCAGTATTTT. Translating gives CAISESGTSGTDTQYF.

The gene calls are TRBV7-2 and TRBJ1-1; 11 bases agree with TRBD1. V trimming: 1 base; J trimming: 6 bases; junction bases outside the gene matches: 7. Germline loops: CDR1 SGHTA, CDR2 FQGNSA. CDR3 length: 16 amino acids. The CDR3 spells CASSLVWTGGTAEAFF. In DNA form, the CDR3 reads TGTGCCAGCAGCTTAGTATGGACAGGGGGCACGGCTGAAGCTTTCTTT.